This TCR beta chain was documented in a study of T-cell memory formation after mild COVID-19. Study-wide context: The TCR clusters were mostly specific to one donor. General observations from the study: Clonal second-wave expansions that peaked on day 37 had unconfirmed SARS-CoV-2 specificity.

The authors produced TCR alpha and TCR beta cDNA libraries with sample barcodes and UMIs by 5'RACE using constant-segment primers. TCRdb used MiXCR to reprocess the 5' RACE reads, holding one entry per CDR3 protein. The table lists roughly 340,000 distinct CDR3 sequences, less than 25% of them singletons. The length of the CDR3 is 15 residues. With 4 bases removed from V and 0 bases from J, the gap between germline ends came to 13 bases. Germline V CDR1 and CDR2: SGHRS, YFSETQ. This clonotype was seen a few times. Its target is not known. Material for sequencing was PBMCs or a T cell subset sorted from them (not recorded which). The V and J genes are TRBV5-1 and TRBJ1-1; no definite D call. The receptor comes from a man younger than 30 who had mild COVID-19 (a few samples of this study predate the infection). Cell type and time point are not known. CDR3 DNA: TGCGCCAGCAGCGAGGCACAGAGTATGAACACTGAAGCTTTCTTT. Residues: CASSEAQSMNTEAFF.